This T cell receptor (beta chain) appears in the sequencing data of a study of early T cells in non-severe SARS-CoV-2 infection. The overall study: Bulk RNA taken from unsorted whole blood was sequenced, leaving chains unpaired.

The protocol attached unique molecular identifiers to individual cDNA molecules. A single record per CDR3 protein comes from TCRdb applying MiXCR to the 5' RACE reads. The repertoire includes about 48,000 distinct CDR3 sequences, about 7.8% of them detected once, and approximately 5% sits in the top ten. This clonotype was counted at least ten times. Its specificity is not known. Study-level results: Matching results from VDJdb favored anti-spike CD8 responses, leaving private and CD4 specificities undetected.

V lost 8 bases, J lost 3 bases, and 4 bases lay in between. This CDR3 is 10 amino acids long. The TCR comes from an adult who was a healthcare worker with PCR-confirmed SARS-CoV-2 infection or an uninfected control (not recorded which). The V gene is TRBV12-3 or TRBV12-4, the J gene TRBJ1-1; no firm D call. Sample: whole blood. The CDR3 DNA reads TGTGCCAGCCGAGACACTGAAGCTTTCTTT. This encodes CASRDTEAFF.